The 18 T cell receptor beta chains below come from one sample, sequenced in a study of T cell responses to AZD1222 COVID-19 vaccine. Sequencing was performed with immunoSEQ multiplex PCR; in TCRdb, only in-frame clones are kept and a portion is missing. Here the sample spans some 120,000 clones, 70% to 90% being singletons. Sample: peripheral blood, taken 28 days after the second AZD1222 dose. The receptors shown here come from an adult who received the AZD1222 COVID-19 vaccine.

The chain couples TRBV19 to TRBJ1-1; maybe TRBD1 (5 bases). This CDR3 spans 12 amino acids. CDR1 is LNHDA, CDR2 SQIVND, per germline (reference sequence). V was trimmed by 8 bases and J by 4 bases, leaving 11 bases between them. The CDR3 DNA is TGTGCCAGTGCTCCTAGGGGCACTGAAGCTTTCTTT. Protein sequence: CASAPRGTEAFF.

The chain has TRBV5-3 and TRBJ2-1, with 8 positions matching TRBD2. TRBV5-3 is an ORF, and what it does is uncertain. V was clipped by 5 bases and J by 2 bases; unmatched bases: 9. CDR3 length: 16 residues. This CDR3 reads CARRSGGTPAYNEQFF. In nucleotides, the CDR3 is TGTGCCAGAAGATCGGGGGGGACCCCAGCCTACAATGAGCAGTTCTTC.

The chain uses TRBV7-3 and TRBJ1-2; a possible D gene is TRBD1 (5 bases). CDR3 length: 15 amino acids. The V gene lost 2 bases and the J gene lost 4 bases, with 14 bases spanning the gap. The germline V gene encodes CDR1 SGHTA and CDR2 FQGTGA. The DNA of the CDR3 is TGTGCCAGCAGCTTATATGGGCAGGGACCCTATGGCTACACCTTC. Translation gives CASSLYGQGPYGYTF.

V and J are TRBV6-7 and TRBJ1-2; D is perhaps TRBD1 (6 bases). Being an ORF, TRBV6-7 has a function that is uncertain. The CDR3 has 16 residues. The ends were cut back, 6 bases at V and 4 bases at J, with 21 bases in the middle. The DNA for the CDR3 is TGTGCCAGCAGCCCCCGGGCCGATGACAGGCGCTATGGCTACACCTTC. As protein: CASSPRADDRRYGYTF.

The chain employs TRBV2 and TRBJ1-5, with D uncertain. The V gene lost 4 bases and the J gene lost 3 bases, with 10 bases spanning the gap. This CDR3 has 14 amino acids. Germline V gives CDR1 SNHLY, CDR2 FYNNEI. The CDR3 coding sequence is TGTGCCAGCAGTGCAGAAGGGTACAATCAGCCCCAGCATTTT. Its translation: CASSAEGYNQPQHF.

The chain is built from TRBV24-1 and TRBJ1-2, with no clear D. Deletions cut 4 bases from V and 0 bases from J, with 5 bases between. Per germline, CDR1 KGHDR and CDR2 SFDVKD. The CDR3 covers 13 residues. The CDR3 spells CATSETTNYGYTF. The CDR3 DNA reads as TGTGCCACCAGTGAAACAACTAACTATGGCTACACCTTC.

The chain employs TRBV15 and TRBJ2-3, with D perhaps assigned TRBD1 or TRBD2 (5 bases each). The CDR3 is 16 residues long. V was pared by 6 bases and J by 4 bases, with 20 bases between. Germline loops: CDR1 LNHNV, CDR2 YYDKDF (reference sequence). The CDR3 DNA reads TGTGCCACCAGGGGATTCCGGGGCCCTACCCCAGATACGCAGTATTTT. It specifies CATRGFRGPTPDTQYF.

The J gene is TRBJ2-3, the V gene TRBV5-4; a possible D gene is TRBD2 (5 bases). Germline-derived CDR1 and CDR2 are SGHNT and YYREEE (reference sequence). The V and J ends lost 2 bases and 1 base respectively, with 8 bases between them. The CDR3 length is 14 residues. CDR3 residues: CASSFSSGTDTQYF. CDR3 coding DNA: TGTGCCAGCAGCTTTAGTAGCGGCACAGATACGCAGTATTTT.

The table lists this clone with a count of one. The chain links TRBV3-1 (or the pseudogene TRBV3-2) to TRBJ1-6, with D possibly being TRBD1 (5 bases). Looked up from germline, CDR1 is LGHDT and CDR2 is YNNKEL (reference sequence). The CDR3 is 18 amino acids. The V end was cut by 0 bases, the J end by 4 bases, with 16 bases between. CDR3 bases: TGTGCCAGCAGCCAAGATCCGGGGGGAGGAGGGTATAATTCACCCCTCCACTTT. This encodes CASSQDPGGGGYNSPLHF.

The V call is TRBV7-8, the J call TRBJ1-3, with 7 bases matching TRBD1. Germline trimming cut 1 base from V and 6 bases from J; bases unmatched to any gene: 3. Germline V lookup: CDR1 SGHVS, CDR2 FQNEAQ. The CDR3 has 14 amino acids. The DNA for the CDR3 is TGTGCCAGCAGCTTAGGTGGGACAGTAAACACCATATATTTT. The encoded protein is CASSLGGTVNTIYF. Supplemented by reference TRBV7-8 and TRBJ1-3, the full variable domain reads GAGVSQSPRYKVAKRGQDVALRCDPISGHVSLFWYQQALGQGPEFLTYFQNEAQLDKSGLPSDRFFAERPEGSVSTLKIQRTQQEDSAVYLCASSLGGTVNTIYFGEGSWLTVV.

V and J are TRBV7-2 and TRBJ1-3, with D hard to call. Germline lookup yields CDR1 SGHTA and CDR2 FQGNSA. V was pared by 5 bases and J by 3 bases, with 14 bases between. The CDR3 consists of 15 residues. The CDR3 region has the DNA TGTGCCAGCAGCCCTTTTTCTGCGAGTGGAAACACCATATATTTT. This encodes CASSPFSASGNTIYF. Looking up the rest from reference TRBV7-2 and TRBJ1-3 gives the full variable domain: GAGVSQSPSNKVTEKGKDVELRCDPISGHTALYWYRQSLGQGLEFLIYFQGNSAPDKSGLPSDRFSAERTGGSVSTLTIQRTQQEDSAVYLCASSPFSASGNTIYFGEGSWLTVV.

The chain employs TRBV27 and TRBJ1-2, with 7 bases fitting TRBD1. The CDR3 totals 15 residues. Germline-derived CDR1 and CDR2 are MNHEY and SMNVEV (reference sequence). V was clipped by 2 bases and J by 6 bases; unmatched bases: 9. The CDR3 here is CASSLGVRGVDGYTF. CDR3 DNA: TGTGCCAGCAGTTTAGGGGTCAGGGGGGTTGATGGCTACACCTTC.

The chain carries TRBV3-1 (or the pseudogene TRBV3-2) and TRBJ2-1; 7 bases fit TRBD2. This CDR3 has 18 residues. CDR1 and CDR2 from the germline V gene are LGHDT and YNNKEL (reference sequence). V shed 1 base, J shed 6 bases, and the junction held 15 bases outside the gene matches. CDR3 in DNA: TGTGCCAGCAGCCAAGTCAGTTCGCTAGCGGAAGGGGCCAATGAGCAGTTCTTC. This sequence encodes CASSQVSSLAEGANEQFF.

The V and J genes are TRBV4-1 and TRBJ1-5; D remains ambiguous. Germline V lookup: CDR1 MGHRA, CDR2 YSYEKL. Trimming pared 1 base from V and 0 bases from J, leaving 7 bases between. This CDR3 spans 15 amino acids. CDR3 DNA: TGCGCCAGCAGCCAAGTCCCAGGTAGCAATCAGCCCCAGCATTTT. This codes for CASSQVPGSNQPQHF.

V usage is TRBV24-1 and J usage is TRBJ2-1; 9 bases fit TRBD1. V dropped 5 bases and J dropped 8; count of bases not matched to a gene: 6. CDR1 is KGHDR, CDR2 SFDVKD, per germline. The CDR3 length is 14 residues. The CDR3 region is CATSGQGVLHEQFF. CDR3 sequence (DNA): TGTGCCACCAGTGGACAGGGGGTCCTCCATGAGCAGTTCTTC.

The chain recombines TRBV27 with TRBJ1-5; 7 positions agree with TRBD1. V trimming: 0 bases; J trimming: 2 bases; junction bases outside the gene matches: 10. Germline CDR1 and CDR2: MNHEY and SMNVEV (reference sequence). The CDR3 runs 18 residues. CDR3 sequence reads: CASSLSKGGGGGNQPQHF. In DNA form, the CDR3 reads TGTGCCAGCAGTTTATCCAAGGGTGGAGGGGGCGGCAATCAGCCCCAGCATTTT.

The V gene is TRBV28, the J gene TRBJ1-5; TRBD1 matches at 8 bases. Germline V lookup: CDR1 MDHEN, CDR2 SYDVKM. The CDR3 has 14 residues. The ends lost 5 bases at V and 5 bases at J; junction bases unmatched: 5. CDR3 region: CASSGEQGDQPQHF. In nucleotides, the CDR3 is TGTGCCAGCAGTGGTGAACAGGGGGATCAGCCCCAGCATTTT. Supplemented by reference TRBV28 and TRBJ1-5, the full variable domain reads DVKVTQSSRYLVKRTGEKVFLECVQDMDHENMFWYRQDPGLGLRLIYFSYDVKMKEKGDIPEGYSVSREKKERFSLILESASTNQTSMYLCASSGEQGDQPQHFGDGTRLSIL.

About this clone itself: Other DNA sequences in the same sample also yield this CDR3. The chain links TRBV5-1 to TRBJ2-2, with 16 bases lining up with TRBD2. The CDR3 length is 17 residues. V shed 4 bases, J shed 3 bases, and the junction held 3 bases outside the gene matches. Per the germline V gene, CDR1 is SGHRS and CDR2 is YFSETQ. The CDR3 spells CASSPGLAGGHTGELFF. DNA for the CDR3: TGCGCCAGCAGCCCGGGACTAGCGGGGGGGCACACCGGGGAGCTGTTTTTT.